In this sample, the clone carrying this T cell receptor (beta chain) turned up many times. The data are from a study of T cells in Graves' hyperthyroidism and ophthalmopathy. Amplification of TCR beta CDR3 regions was performed using RNA transcripts as template. The primer set for the first-round RT-PCR of the TCR CDR3 was HTBI. One entry per CDR3 protein, called by TCRdb with MiXCR from the multiplex PCR reads. The sample has over 450,000 distinct CDR3 sequences; under 20% are singletons. In germline, CDR1 is SGHNT, CDR2 YENEEA. Trimming left V 5 bases short and J 1 base short, with 9 bases between. This CDR3 contains 13 residues.

This clonotype was sampled from a woman younger than 30 with Graves' ophthalmopathy. Sample: blood. The V and J genes are TRBV11-3 and TRBJ2-7; maybe TRBD1 (5 bases). The CDR3 loop is CASSQTDSYEQYF. CDR3 nucleotides: TGTGCCAGCAGCCAGACAGATTCCTACGAGCAGTACTTC.